This T cell receptor beta chain derives from a study of blood T cell repertoires in COVID-19. As for the study in general: Acute and convalescent COVID-19 samples came from the United States, Italy and Spain.

Authors' analysis steps: Estimation of nucleated cell counts was performed using reference gene primer amplification. Profiling relied on immunoSEQ multiplex PCR, and the TCRdb table lists in-frame clones only, not all of them. V and J calls plus clone size are reproduced from that table; the DNA served to infer D and trimming. In the table there are about 230,000 clones, 85% of which are singletons. Germline-derived CDR1 and CDR2 are SGHRS and YFSETQ. The ends lost 4 bases at V and 4 bases at J; junction bases unmatched: 8. The CDR3 totals 15 residues. The sequenced sample was peripheral blood. The receptor's source is a man aged 35 to 55 with acute or convalescent COVID-19. The chain uses TRBV5-1 and TRBJ2-4, with 7 bases fitting TRBD1. In DNA form, the CDR3 reads TGCGCCAGCAGCCCGACGGACAGGCTAAAAAACATTCAGTACTTC. It encodes CASSPTDRLKNIQYF.